This TCR beta chain was captured in a study of blood T cell repertoires in COVID-19. As for the study in general: Whether acute or convalescent, the COVID-19 samples came from the United States, Italy and Spain. Sample material is recorded as cDNA or gDNA derived from T cells, B-cell-depleted T cells, or PBMCs.

In the authors' workflow: Using reference gene primer amplification, nucleated cell counts were estimated. Sequencing was performed with immunoSEQ multiplex PCR; in TCRdb, only in-frame clones are kept and a portion is missing. Clone size and V and J calls were adopted from that table, with D and trimming inferred from the DNA. The table has 40,000 or so clones, 70% to 90% seen once. Trimming removed 0 bases at V and 7 bases at J, with 16 bases between. CDR1 is LGHDT, CDR2 YNNKEL, per germline (reference sequence). There are 16 residues in the CDR3. Sequencing input: peripheral blood. The V gene is TRBV3-1 (or the pseudogene TRBV3-2), the J gene TRBJ2-1; D possibly corresponds to TRBD1 (5 bases). This clonotype was obtained from a human donor in a cohort sampled during active COVID-19. The CDR3 region is CASSQDLWGLGNEQFF. The DNA of the CDR3 is TGTGCCAGCAGCCAAGATTTGTGGGGCCTAGGGAATGAGCAGTTCTTC.